This entry lists 11 T cell receptor beta chains sequenced from one sample in a study of regulatory T cells in long-lasting Graves disease. Regarding time point: persistent/refractory GD, antithyroid drugs over 5 years with positive TRAb. RNA from PBMCs was the source of the TCR library. Arm-PCR with iRepertoire HTBI primers amplified the CDR3 regions for these TCR beta libraries. TCRdb re-called the multiplex PCR reads with MiXCR, one entry per CDR3 protein. The table shows 400,000 to 450,000 distinct CDR3 sequences, with 20% to 25% occurring only once. This specimen consisted of peripheral blood mononuclear cells (PBMCs), obtained when the disease was refractory, from a patient treated with antithyroid drugs. Receptors originate from a female donor with Graves disease.

This clonotype was picked up a small number of times. The chain links TRBV6-1 to TRBJ1-2; tentatively, D is TRBD1 (6 bases). There are 15 residues in the CDR3. CDR1 and CDR2 from the germline V gene are MNHNS and SASEGT. V lost 6 bases, J lost 5 bases, and 19 bases lay in between. The CDR3 DNA is TGTGCCAGCAGCCCTTACAGGGATCGGGTTTATGGCTACACCTTC. Its translation: CASSPYRDRVYGYTF.

This clonotype was seen ten or more times. This rearrangement joins TRBV27 to TRBJ1-5; weak D call: TRBD1 (5 bases). Deletions cut 4 bases from V and 3 bases from J, with 10 bases between. The CDR3 sequence is 14 residues long. CDR1 is MNHEY, CDR2 SMNVEV, per germline (reference sequence). The CDR3 loop is CASSWRQYNQPQHF. The CDR3 DNA reads TGTGCCAGCAGTTGGCGACAGTACAATCAGCCCCAGCATTTT.

The rearrangement links TRBV13 to TRBJ2-5; no definite D call. V was clipped by 5 bases and J by 1 base, with 8 bases between them. This CDR3 spans 13 amino acids. Germline CDR1 is PRHDT and CDR2 is FYEKMQ (reference sequence). CDR3 DNA sequence: TGTGCCAGCAGCCCCCTTAGCCAAGAGACCCAGTACTTC. It specifies CASSPLSQETQYF.

This clonotype was detected ten times or more. This sequence joins TRBV15 and TRBJ2-7, with D unclear. Between the trimmed V and J ends, which lost 0 bases and 2 bases, there was a span of 11 bases. The CDR3 has 15 residues. CDR1 and CDR2 (germline): LNHNV, YYDKDF (reference sequence). CDR3 loop: CATSRDRGRTYEQYF. As DNA, the CDR3 is TGTGCCACCAGCAGAGATCGTGGCAGGACCTACGAGCAGTACTTC. Full variable domain (remainder filled in from reference TRBV15 and TRBJ2-7): DAMVIQNPRYQVTQFGKPVTLSCSQTLNHNVMYWYQQKSSQAPKLLFHYYDKDFNNEADTPDNFQSRRPNTSFCFLDIRSPGLGDTAMYLCATSRDRGRTYEQYFGPGTRLTVT.

This clonotype showed up just a few times. The rearrangement uses TRBV29-1 and TRBJ2-1; TRBD2 agrees at 10 bases. Trimming cost V 1 base and J 2 bases; bases outside gene matches: 5. Germline lookup yields CDR1 SQVTM and CDR2 ANQGSEA. The CDR3 sequence is 16 residues long. As DNA, the CDR3 is TGCAGCGTTGAAGGGACTAGCGGACCAGCCTACAATGAGCAGTTCTTC. This translates into CSVEGTSGPAYNEQFF.

This clonotype was counted between two and nine times. The V and J genes are TRBV2 and TRBJ2-3; 13 nucleotides agree with TRBD2. Per germline, CDR1 SNHLY and CDR2 FYNNEI. The CDR3 runs to 16 residues. Unmatched junction bases numbered 5, after V lost 6 bases and J lost 2 bases. CDR3 coding DNA: TGTGCCAGCAGCCATGGGACTAGCGGGAACACAGATACGCAGTATTTT. This codes for CASSHGTSGNTDTQYF.

The chain combines TRBV20-1 with TRBJ2-3, with 9 bases identical to TRBD1. The CDR3 extends over 14 amino acids. With V trimmed by 6 bases and J by 2 bases, 6 bases remained unmatched. Germline CDR1 DFQATT, CDR2 SNEGSKA (reference sequence). CDR3 region: CSARDRATTDTQYF. The CDR3 DNA reads TGCAGTGCCCGGGACAGGGCTACCACAGATACGCAGTATTTT.

This chain uses TRBV15 with TRBJ1-4; 11 nucleotides agree with TRBD1. CDR1 LNHNV and CDR2 YYDKDF come from the germline V gene (reference sequence). The junction had 8 bases not matched to a gene; V was cut back by 5 bases and J by 3 bases. This CDR3 has 17 amino acids. The CDR3 region is CATSPRTGGFPNEKLFF. The CDR3 DNA sequence: TGTGCCACCAGCCCGCGGACAGGGGGCTTTCCTAATGAAAAACTGTTTTTT.

The gene calls are TRBV29-1 and TRBJ1-2, with TRBD1 matching over 7 bases. Looked up from germline, CDR1 is SQVTM and CDR2 is ANQGSEA. The CDR3 contains 16 residues. Trimming took 6 bases from V and 8 from J; bases not matched to a gene: 21. The CDR3 protein is CSVATLRTGWTGGYTF. DNA for the CDR3: TGCAGCGTAGCAACATTGCGGACAGGTTGGACGGGGGGCTACACCTTC.

The V call is TRBV24-1, the J call TRBJ2-2; D is undetermined. Germline V gene lookup returns CDR1 KGHDR and CDR2 SFDVKD. Trimming left V 4 bases short and J 6 bases short, with 5 bases between. The CDR3 extends over 12 amino acids. CDR3 sequence: CATSDPSGELFF. CDR3 bases: TGTGCCACCAGTGACCCCTCCGGGGAGCTGTTTTTT.

This clonotype was seen at least ten times. V gene TRBV9 combines with J gene TRBJ1-3, with a possible D match to TRBD1 (6 bases). The CDR3 consists of 16 residues. Trimming pared 2 bases from V and 0 bases from J, leaving 12 bases between. Germline assignment: CDR1 SGDLS and CDR2 YYNGEE. The CDR3 DNA sequence: TGTGCCAGCAGCGTGGCGGGGGCGGGCTCTGGAAACACCATATATTTT. Translated, it gives CASSVAGAGSGNTIYF.